This T cell receptor (beta chain) originates from a study of naive CD8 T cells in extremely preterm neonates. Findings of the study overall: Preterm neonate repertoires were significantly less rich by iChao1 than others. Relative to older groups, preterm infants had shorter, less trimmed CDR3s with fewer N additions.

Without labor or membrane rupture, elective cesareans at roughly 37-41 weeks supplied term cord blood. About 19,000 to 110,000 naive CD8+ T cells were sorted per sample. Comment on this clone: Its specificity is unknown.

Profiling relied on immunoSEQ multiplex PCR, and the TCRdb table lists in-frame clones only, not all of them. Among about 7,300 clones, around nine tenths were seen once, and the ten largest hold under 0.55%. CDR3 length: 14 amino acids. Trimming cost V 2 bases and J 9 bases; bases outside gene matches: 0. Germline-derived CDR1 and CDR2 are MNHEY and SVGAGI. The sequence came from a newborn in good health. The sequenced material came from naive CD8+ T cells from cord blood. V gene TRBV6-5 combines with J gene TRBJ1-6; 11 bases agree with TRBD1. Here the CDR3 DNA reads TGTGCCAGCAGTTACGGACAGGGGGCTTCACCCCTCCACTTT. The encoded protein is CASSYGQGASPLHF.